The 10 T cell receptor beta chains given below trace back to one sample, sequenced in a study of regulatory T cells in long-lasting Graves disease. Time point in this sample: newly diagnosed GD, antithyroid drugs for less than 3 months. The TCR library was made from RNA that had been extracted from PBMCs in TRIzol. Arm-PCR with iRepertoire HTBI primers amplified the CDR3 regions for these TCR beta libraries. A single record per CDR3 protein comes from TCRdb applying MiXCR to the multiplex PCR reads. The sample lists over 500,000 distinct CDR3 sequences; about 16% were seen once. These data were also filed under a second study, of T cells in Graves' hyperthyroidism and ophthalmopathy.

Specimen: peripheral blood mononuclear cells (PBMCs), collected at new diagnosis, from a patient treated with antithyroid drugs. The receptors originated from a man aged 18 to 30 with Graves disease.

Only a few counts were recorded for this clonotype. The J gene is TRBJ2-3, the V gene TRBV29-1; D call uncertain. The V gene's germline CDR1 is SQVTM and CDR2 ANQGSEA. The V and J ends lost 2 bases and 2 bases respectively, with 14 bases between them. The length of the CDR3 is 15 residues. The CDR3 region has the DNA TGCAGCGTTGAATTGGCGGTTGGGCCCACAGATACGCAGTATTTT. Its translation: CSVELAVGPTDTQYF.

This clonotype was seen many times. In DNA, the CDR3 is TGTGCCAGCTCGCGACTGGGCGGGGGGCCTGAAGCTTTCTTT. The encoded protein is CASSRLGGGPEAFF. The chain carries TRBV18 and TRBJ1-1, with D possibly matching TRBD1 (6 bases). Germline lookup yields CDR1 KGHSH and CDR2 LQKENI. The V end lost 6 bases, the J end lost 6 bases, and 17 bases lay between the germline ends. The CDR3 runs 14 residues.

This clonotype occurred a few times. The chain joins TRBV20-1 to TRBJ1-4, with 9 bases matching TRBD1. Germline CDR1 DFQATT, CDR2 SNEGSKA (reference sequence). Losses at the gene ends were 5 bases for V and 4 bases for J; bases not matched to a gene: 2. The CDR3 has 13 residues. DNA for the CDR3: TGCAGTGCTCGACAGGGGGATAATGAAAAACTGTTTTTT. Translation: CSARQGDNEKLFF.

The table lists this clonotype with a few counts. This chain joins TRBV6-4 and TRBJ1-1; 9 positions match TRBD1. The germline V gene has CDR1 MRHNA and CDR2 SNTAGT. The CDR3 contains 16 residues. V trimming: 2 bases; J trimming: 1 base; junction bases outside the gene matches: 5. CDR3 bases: TGTGCCAGCAGTGACGCGTTGACAGGGGGGAACACTGAAGCTTTCTTT. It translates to CASSDALTGGNTEAFF.

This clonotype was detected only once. DNA of the CDR3: TGTGCCAGTAGTGACAGGAAGTCCTACTACTTC. Translated: CASSDRKSYYF. This chain uses TRBV19 with TRBJ2-7; D possibly corresponds to TRBD1 (6 bases). Germline values: CDR1 LNHDA, CDR2 SQIVND (reference sequence). There are 11 residues in the CDR3. V shed 5 bases and J shed 13 bases, with 15 bases lying between them.

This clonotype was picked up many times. CDR3 sequence: CASSVWDNTDTQYF. Here the CDR3 DNA reads TGTGCCAGCAGTGTCTGGGACAACACAGATACGCAGTATTTT. V and J are TRBV2 and TRBJ2-3, with D tentatively TRBD1 (6 bases). Deletions cut 4 bases from V and 2 bases from J, with 10 bases between. The CDR3 consists of 14 residues. Germline values: CDR1 SNHLY, CDR2 FYNNEI.

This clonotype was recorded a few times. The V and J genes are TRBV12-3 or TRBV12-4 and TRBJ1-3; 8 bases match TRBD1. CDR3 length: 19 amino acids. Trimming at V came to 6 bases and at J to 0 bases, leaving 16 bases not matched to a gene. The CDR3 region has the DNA TGTGCCAGCAGGACACAGGGGACAGGAGAAAGACTCTCTGGAAACACCATATATTTT. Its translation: CASRTQGTGERLSGNTIYF.

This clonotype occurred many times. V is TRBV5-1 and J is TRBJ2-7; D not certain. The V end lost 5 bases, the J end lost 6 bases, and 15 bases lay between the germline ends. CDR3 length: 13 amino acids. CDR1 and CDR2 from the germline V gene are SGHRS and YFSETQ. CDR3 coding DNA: TGCGCCAGCAGACCCGACTGGGCTGGCGAGCAGTACTTC. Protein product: CASRPDWAGEQYF.

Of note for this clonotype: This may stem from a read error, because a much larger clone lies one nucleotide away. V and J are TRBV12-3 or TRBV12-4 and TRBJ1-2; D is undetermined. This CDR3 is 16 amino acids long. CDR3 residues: CASSLGLTTANYGHTF. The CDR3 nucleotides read TGTGCCAGCAGTTTAGGATTGACAACGGCTAACTATGGCCACACCTTC.

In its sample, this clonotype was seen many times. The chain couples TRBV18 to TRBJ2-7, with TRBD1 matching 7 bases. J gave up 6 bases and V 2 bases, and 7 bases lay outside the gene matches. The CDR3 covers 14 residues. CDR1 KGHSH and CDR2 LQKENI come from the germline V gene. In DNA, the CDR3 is TGTGCCAGCTCACCATTGAGGGGGCAGGGCGAGCAGTACTTC. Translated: CASSPLRGQGEQYF.